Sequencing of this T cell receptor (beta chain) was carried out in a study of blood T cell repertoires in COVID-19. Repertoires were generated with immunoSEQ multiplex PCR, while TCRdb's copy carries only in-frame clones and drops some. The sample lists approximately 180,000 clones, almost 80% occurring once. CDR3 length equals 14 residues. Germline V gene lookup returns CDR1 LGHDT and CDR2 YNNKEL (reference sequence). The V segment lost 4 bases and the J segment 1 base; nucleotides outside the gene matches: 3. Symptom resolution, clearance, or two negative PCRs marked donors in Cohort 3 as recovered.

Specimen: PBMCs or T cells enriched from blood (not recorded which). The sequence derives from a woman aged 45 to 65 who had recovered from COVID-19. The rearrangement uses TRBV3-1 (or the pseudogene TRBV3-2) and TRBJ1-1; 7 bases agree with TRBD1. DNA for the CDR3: TGTGCCAGCAGCCTAGGGACAGCGAACACTGAAGCTTTCTTT. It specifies CASSLGTANTEAFF.